The 19 T cell receptor beta chains presented below share a single source sample, sequenced in a study of cytomegalovirus exposure and HLA in healthy donors. The study ran its PCR with 60 Vbeta and 13 Jbeta primers. Using immunoSEQ multiplex PCR, the repertoire was profiled, and TCRdb retains in-frame clones only, with some absent. Of roughly 150,000 clones in the sample, about 80% are singletons; the top ten hold about 4.9%. The sample taken for sequencing was PBMCs. The receptors were sampled from a man aged 30-40 years in good health.

This chain links TRBV14 with TRBJ1-4, with a possible D match to TRBD1 (5 bases). There are 16 residues in the CDR3. Germline CDR1 reads SGHDN; CDR2 reads FVKESK. The ends were cut back, 0 bases at V and 8 bases at J, with 16 bases in the middle. The CDR3 bases are TGTGCCAGCAGCCAAGATCTGGGGGGGTTTCGAGAAAAACTGTTTTTT. Its translation is CASSQDLGGFREKLFF.

The rearrangement links TRBV7-3 to TRBJ2-1; the match to TRBD2 covers 7 bases. The CDR3 is made up of 17 amino acids. Germline lookup yields CDR1 SGHTA and CDR2 FQGTGA. The ends lost 2 bases at V and 6 bases at J; junction bases unmatched: 13. CDR3 residues: CASSLLGAGRPGNEQFF. In DNA, the CDR3 is TGTGCCAGCAGCTTACTTGGAGCGGGGAGGCCTGGCAATGAGCAGTTCTTC.

This clone was observed once. This chain joins TRBV18 and TRBJ1-5, with D possibly TRBD1 on 5 matching bases. The CDR3 covers 14 residues. Germline CDR1 KGHSH, CDR2 LQKENI. Trimming pared 2 bases from V and 6 bases from J, leaving 11 bases between. CDR3: CASSPNGGGQPQHF. The CDR3 DNA sequence: TGTGCCAGCTCACCAAATGGGGGGGGTCAGCCCCAGCATTTT.

The chain combines TRBV27 with TRBJ2-1; 7 positions agree with TRBD1. Germline V gene sequence: CDR1 MNHEY, CDR2 SMNVEV (reference sequence). Trimming removed 0 bases from V and 8 bases from J; junction bases left unmatched: 1. CDR3 length: 13 residues. CDR3 residues: CASSLSGGHEQFF. The CDR3 nucleotides read TGTGCCAGCAGTTTATCAGGGGGCCATGAGCAGTTCTTC.

J is TRBJ1-1 and V is TRBV19; D gene unclear. Trimming shortened V by 8 bases and J by 2 bases, and 6 bases separated the two germline ends. Looked up from germline, CDR1 is LNHDA and CDR2 is SQIVND (reference sequence). The CDR3 extends over 11 amino acids. In nucleotides, the CDR3 is TGTGCCAGTCAACAAAACACTGAAGCTTTCTTT. It is translated as CASQQNTEAFF.

The V call is TRBV27, the J call TRBJ2-5, with D unresolved. The V end lost 5 bases, the J end lost 2 bases, and 15 bases lay between the germline ends. The germline V gene has CDR1 MNHEY and CDR2 SMNVEV (reference sequence). CDR3 length: 15 amino acids. CDR3 coding DNA: TGTGCCAGCAGTCCGCACCAGCCGGGTCAAGAGACCCAGTACTTC. It translates to CASSPHQPGQETQYF.

The CDR3, as DNA: TGTGCCAGCAGCCAAGACCCCGGGTCTTCCTACGAGCAGTACTTC. Encoded protein: CASSQDPGSSYEQYF. The chain is built from TRBV4-2 and TRBJ2-7, with D unresolved. The germline V gene has CDR1 LGHNA and CDR2 YNFKEQ. The CDR3 loop spans 15 amino acids. The V end was cut by 0 bases, the J end by 1 base, with 10 bases between.

V usage is TRBV9 and J usage is TRBJ2-3, with D possibly being TRBD2 (5 bases). In germline, CDR1 is SGDLS, CDR2 YYNGEE. The CDR3 runs 14 residues. Trimming took 0 bases from V and 8 from J, leaving 13 bases between them. CDR3 sequence reads: CASSVGEGMVTQYF. CDR3 coding DNA: TGTGCCAGCAGCGTAGGTGAGGGTATGGTTACGCAGTATTTT.

This clone was seen only a few times. This chain joins TRBV7-9 and TRBJ1-1; tentatively, D is TRBD1 (5 bases). The CDR3 length is 15 residues. Trimming took off 1 base at V and 5 bases at J, with 14 bases between the two ends. Germline V CDR1 and CDR2: SEHNR, FQNEAQ (reference sequence). The CDR3 DNA reads as TGTGCCAGCAGCTTAGTCGGCAGGGAATCGACTGAAGCTTTCTTT. The encoded protein is CASSLVGRESTEAFF.

This chain connects TRBV19 to TRBJ2-7; 10 bases line up with TRBD1. The CDR3 covers 15 residues. Germline CDR1 reads LNHDA; CDR2 reads SQIVND (reference sequence). V lost 10 bases and J lost 5; bases outside the gene matches: 14. The CDR3 DNA reads as TGTGCCACTATAGACCCGGGACAGGGGATAAACGAGCAGTACTTC. This translates into CATIDPGQGINEQYF.

The V call is TRBV5-6, the J call TRBJ1-2; 10 bases match TRBD1. Germline V gene sequence: CDR1 SGHDT, CDR2 YYEEEE. This CDR3 has 15 residues. V lost 1 base and J lost 2; bases outside the gene matches: 2. The chain's CDR3 is CASSLRGQGNYGYTF. The CDR3 DNA is TGTGCCAGCAGCTTGAGGGGACAGGGGAACTATGGCTACACCTTC.

As regards this clone: Here the CDR3 omits its conserved ending phenylalanine or tryptophan, so a read error is the likely source. The DNA is omitted, as the CDR3 cannot be located on it reliably, and the CDR3 follows TCRdb's listing. The gene calls are TRBV4-1 and TRBJ2-7; the table's D call of TRBD2 was not tested on the DNA. Germline CDR1 reads MGHRA; CDR2 reads YSYEKL. From its first to its last residue, the CDR3 has 11 amino acids. The chain's CDR3 is CASSHPGGHLM.

The chain carries TRBV7-6 and TRBJ1-1; D perhaps matches TRBD1 (6 bases). Germline lookup yields CDR1 SGHVS and CDR2 FNYEAQ. With 5 bases removed from V and 2 bases from J, the gap between germline ends came to 15 bases. The CDR3 contains 15 residues. CDR3 region: CASSGRTDGNTEAFF. The CDR3 DNA reads TGTGCCAGCAGCGGCCGGACAGACGGTAACACTGAAGCTTTCTTT. Based on the CDR3 plus reference TRBV7-6 and TRBJ1-1, the full variable domain is GAGVSQSPRYKVTKRGQDVALRCDPISGHVSLYWYRQALGQGPEFLTYFNYEAQQDKSGLPNDRFSAERPEGSISTLTIQRTEQRDSAMYRCASSGRTDGNTEAFFGQGTRLTVV.

V gene TRBV7-9 combines with J gene TRBJ2-3; tentative D call: TRBD1 (6 bases). This CDR3 spans 15 amino acids. From germline, CDR1 is SEHNR and CDR2 FQNEAQ (reference sequence). Trimming removed 3 bases from V and 3 bases from J, with 13 bases in between. This CDR3 is CASSFVLGGTDTQYF. Here the CDR3 DNA reads TGTGCCAGCAGCTTTGTTTTAGGGGGTACAGATACGCAGTATTTT. Using reference TRBV7-9 and TRBJ2-3 for the parts outside the CDR3, the full variable domain is DTGVSQNPRHKITKRGQNVTFRCDPISEHNRLYWYRQTLGQGPEFLTYFQNEAQLEKSRLLSDRFSAERPKGSFSTLEIQRTEQGDSAMYLCASSFVLGGTDTQYFGPGTRLTVL.

The chain uses TRBV7-6 and TRBJ2-3, with D unresolved. The V end was cut by 1 base, the J end by 0 bases, with 11 bases between. Germline V gives CDR1 SGHVS, CDR2 FNYEAQ. This CDR3 region has 16 residues. The CDR3 spells CASSLGQRYSTDTQYF. Written as DNA, the CDR3 is TGTGCCAGCAGCTTAGGCCAGCGTTATAGCACAGATACGCAGTATTTT.

This chain uses TRBV13 with TRBJ2-2; D not certain. This CDR3 has 15 amino acids. V was shortened by 6 bases and J by 0 bases, with 11 bases between the two germline ends. CDR1 and CDR2 (germline): PRHDT, FYEKMQ (reference sequence). The DNA for the CDR3 is TGTGCCAGCAGGCGCGGCGGAGCGAACACCGGGGAGCTGTTTTTT. Its translation is CASRRGGANTGELFF. Full variable domain (remainder filled in from reference TRBV13 and TRBJ2-2): AAGVIQSPRHLIKEKRETATLKCYPIPRHDTVYWYQQGPGQDPQFLISFYEKMQSDKGSIPDRFSAQQFSDYHSELNMSSLELGDSALYFCASRRGGANTGELFFGEGSRLTVL.

This clone came up once. V usage is TRBV6-5 and J usage is TRBJ1-1, with 8 nucleotides matching TRBD1. Germline-derived CDR1 and CDR2 are MNHEY and SVGAGI. Trimming removed 4 bases from V and 4 bases from J; junction bases left unmatched: 8. The CDR3 sequence is 15 residues long. Here the CDR3 reads CASSFQGALGTEAFF. The CDR3 bases are TGTGCCAGCAGTTTCCAGGGGGCGCTTGGCACTGAAGCTTTCTTT.

In its sample, this clone was seen a few times. The chain uses TRBV7-2 and TRBJ2-5; D might be TRBD2 (6 bases). CDR1 SGHTA and CDR2 FQGNSA come from the germline V gene. CDR3 length equals 14 residues. The V end lost 5 bases, the J end lost 4 bases, and 14 bases lay between the germline ends. The CDR3 region is CASSHTGTLETQYF. CDR3 nucleotide sequence: TGTGCCAGCAGCCACACCGGGACTTTAGAGACCCAGTACTTC.

In this sample, this clone turned up a few times. The chain links TRBV10-1 to TRBJ2-7, with D tentatively TRBD1 (6 bases). V was clipped by 7 bases and J by 3 bases, with 13 bases between them. This CDR3 region has 13 residues. The germline gives CDR1 WNHNN, CDR2 SYGVQD (reference sequence). CDR3 loop: CASTPGQSYEQYF. The CDR3 coding sequence is TGCGCCAGCACGCCTGGACAGAGCTACGAGCAGTACTTC.